This T cell receptor beta chain derives from a study of blood T cell repertoires in COVID-19. Across the study: PBMCs, B-cell-depleted T cells, or T cells were the source of the cDNA or gDNA that made up the material.

Generated by immunoSEQ multiplex PCR, the TCRdb table keeps only in-frame clones and is missing some. The profile shows some 210,000 clones, 80% of them singletons. This CDR3 has 13 residues. J gave up 7 bases and V 2 bases, and 5 bases lay outside the gene matches. From germline, CDR1 is SGHKS and CDR2 YYEKEE (reference sequence). Sequenced: PBMCs or T cells enriched from blood (not recorded which). The origin of this receptor is a man aged 25 to 45 with acute COVID-19. The chain combines TRBV5-5 with TRBJ1-1, with TRBD1 identical over 7 bases. CDR3 DNA sequence: TGTGCCAGCAGCTTCAACCGGGACAGTGAAGCTTTCTTT. Its translation is CASSFNRDSEAFF.